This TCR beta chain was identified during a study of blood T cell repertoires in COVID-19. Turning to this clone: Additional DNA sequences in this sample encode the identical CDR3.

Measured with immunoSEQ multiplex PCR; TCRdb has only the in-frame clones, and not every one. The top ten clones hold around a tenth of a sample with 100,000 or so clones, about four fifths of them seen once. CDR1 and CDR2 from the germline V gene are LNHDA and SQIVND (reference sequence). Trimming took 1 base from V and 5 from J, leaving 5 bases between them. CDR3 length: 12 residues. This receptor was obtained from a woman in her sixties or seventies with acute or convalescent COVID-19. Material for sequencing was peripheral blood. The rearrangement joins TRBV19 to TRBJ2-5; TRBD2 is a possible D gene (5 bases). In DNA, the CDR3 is TGTGCCAGTAGTATAGCGGGGGAGACCCAGTACTTC. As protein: CASSIAGETQYF.